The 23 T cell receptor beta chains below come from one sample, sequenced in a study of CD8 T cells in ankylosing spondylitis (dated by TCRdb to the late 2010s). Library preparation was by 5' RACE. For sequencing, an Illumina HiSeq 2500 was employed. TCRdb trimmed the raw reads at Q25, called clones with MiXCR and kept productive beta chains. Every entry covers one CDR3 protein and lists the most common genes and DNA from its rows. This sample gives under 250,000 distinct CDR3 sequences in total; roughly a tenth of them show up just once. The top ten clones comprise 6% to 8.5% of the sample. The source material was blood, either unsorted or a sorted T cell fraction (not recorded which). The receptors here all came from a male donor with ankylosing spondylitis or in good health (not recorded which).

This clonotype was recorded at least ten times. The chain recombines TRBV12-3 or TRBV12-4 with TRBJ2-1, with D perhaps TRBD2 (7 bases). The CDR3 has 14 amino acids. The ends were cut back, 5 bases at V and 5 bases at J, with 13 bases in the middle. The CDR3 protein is CASSPRRGHNEQFF. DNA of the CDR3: TGTGCCAGCAGTCCCAGGCGGGGGCACAATGAGCAGTTCTTC.

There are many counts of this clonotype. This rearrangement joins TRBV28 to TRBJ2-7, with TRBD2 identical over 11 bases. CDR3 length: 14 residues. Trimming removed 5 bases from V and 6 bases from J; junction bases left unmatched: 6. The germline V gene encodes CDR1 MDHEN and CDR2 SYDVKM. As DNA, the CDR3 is TGTGCCAGCAGTGTTGCTAGCGGGAGGCTCGAGCAGTACTTC. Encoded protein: CASSVASGRLEQYF.

CDR3 DNA: TGCGCCACCCAGGGCCCGGGGGACTATGGCTACACCTTC. Translation: CATQGPGDYGYTF. The chain employs TRBV10-2 and TRBJ1-2; perhaps TRBD1 as D (5 bases). Germline CDR1 is WSHSY and CDR2 is SAAADI. Between the trimmed V and J ends, which lost 10 bases and 3 bases, there was a span of 15 bases. The CDR3 consists of 13 residues.

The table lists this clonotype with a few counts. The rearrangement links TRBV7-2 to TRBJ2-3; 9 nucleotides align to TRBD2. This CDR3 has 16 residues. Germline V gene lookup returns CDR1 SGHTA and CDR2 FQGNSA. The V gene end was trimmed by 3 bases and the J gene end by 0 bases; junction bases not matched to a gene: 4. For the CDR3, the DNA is TGTGCCAGCAGCTTCCTAGCGGGGATTAGCACAGATACGCAGTATTTT. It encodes CASSFLAGISTDTQYF.

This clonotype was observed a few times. In DNA, the CDR3 is TGTGCCAGCAGCCGTAGGGGGGACTCAAGCTCCTACAATGAGCAGTTCTTC. Translated: CASSRRGDSSSYNEQFF. The chain employs TRBV11-2 and TRBJ2-1; D may be TRBD1 or TRBD2 (6 bases each). This CDR3 spans 17 amino acids. The V gene lost 5 bases and the J gene lost 0 bases, with 17 bases spanning the gap. Germline CDR1 SGHAT, CDR2 FQNNGV.

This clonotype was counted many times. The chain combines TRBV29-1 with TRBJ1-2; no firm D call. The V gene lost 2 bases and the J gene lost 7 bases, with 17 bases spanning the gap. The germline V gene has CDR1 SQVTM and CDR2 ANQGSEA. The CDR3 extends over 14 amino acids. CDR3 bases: TGCAGCGTTGAAAAAAGTATGTTAGGGTTTGGCTACACCTTC. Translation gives CSVEKSMLGFGYTF.

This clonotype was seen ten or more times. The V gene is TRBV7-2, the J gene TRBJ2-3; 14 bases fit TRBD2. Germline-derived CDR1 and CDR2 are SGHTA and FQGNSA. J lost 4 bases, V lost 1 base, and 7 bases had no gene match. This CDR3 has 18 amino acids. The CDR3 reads CASSLGQGLAGVADTQYF. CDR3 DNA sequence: TGTGCCAGCAGCTTAGGGCAGGGACTAGCGGGAGTCGCAGATACGCAGTATTTT.

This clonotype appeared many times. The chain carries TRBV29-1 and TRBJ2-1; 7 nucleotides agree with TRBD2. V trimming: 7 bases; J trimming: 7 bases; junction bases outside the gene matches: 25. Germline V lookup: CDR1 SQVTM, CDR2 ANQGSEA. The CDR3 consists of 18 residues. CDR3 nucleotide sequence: TGCAGCGCCCATGTCGTATCGCGCGGGAGACCCTATTTGAATGAGCAGTTCTTC. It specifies CSAHVVSRGRPYLNEQFF.

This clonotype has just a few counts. In nucleotides, the CDR3 is TGTGCCAGCAGCTTAGCGAGGGGATACACTGAAGCTTTCTTT. Its translation is CASSLARGYTEAFF. This chain uses TRBV7-2 with TRBJ1-1; a possible D gene is TRBD1 (5 bases). In germline, CDR1 is SGHTA, CDR2 FQGNSA. Trimming took 0 bases from V and 3 from J, leaving 8 bases between them. This CDR3 comprises 14 residues.

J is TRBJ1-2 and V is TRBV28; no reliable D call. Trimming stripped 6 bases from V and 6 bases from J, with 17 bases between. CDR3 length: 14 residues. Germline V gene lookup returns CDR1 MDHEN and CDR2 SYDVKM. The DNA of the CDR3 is TGTGCCAGCAGCCGACGGGGTTTTGGCCATGGCTACACCTTC. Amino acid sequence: CASSRRGFGHGYTF.

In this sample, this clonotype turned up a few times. The CDR3, as DNA: TGTGCCAGCAGTTTGACAGGGTATGGCTACACCTTC. The encoded protein is CASSLTGYGYTF. This rearrangement joins TRBV12-3 or TRBV12-4 to TRBJ1-2, with 7 bases matching TRBD1. The CDR3 is 12 amino acids. Trimming took 3 bases from V and 5 from J; bases not matched to a gene: 0.

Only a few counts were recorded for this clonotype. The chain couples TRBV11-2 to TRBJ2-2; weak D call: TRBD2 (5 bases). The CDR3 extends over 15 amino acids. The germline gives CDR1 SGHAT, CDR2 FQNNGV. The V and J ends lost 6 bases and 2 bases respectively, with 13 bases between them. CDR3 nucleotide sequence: TGTGCCAGCAGGGACTTGAAGGGAAACACCGGGGAGCTGTTTTTT. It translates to CASRDLKGNTGELFF.

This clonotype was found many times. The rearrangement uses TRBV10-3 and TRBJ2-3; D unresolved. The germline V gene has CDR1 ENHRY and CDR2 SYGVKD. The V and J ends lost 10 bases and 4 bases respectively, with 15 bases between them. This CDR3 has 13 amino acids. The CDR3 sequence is CATNLVSSDTQYF. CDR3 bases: TGTGCCACCAATCTAGTATCGTCAGATACGCAGTATTTT.

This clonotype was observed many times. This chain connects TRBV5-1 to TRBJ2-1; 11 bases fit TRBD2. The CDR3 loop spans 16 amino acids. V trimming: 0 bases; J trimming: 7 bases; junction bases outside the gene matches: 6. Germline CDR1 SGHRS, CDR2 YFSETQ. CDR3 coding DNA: TGCGCCAGCAGCTTGGCTAGCGGGGGGACTTGGAATGAGCAGTTCTTC. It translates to CASSLASGGTWNEQFF. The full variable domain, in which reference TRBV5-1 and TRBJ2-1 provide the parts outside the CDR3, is KAGVTQTPRYLIKTRGQQVTLSCSPISGHRSVSWYQQTPGQGLQFLFEYFSETQRNKGNFPGRFSGRQFSNSRSEMNVSTLELGDSALYLCASSLASGGTWNEQFFGPGTRLTVL.

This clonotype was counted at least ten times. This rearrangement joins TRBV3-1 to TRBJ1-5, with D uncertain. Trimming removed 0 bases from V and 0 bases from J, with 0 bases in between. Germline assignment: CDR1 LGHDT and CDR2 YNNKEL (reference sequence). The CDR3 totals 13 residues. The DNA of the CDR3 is TGTGCCAGCAGCCAAGATAGCAATCAGCCCCAGCATTTT. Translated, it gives CASSQDSNQPQHF.

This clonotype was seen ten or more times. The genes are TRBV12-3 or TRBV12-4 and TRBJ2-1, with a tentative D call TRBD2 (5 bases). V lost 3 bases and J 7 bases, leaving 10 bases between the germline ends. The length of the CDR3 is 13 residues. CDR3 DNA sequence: TGTGCCAGCAGTTTCACTAGAACTAATGAGCAGTTCTTC. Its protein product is CASSFTRTNEQFF.

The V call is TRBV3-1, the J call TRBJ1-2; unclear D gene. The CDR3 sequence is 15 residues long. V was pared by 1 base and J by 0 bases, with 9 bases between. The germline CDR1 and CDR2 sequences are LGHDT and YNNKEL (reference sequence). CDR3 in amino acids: CASSQVLAANYGYTF. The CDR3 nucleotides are TGTGCCAGCAGCCAAGTCTTGGCAGCTAACTATGGCTACACCTTC.

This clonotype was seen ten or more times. The CDR3 reads CASSAGTGLSEQYF. The CDR3 nucleotides read TGTGCCAGCAGTGCCGGGACAGGGTTAAGCGAGCAGTACTTC. This chain connects TRBV12-3 or TRBV12-4 to TRBJ2-7; 9 bases agree with TRBD1. The trim removed 5 bases at V and 6 bases at J, leaving 8 bases unmatched. The CDR3 is 14 amino acids.

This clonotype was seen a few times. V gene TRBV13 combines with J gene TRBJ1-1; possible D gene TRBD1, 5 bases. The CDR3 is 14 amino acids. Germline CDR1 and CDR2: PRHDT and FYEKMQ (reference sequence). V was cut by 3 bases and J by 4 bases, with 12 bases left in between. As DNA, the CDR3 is TGTGCCAGCAGCTTCGGGGGAACTACCACTGAAGCTTTCTTT. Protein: CASSFGGTTTEAFF.

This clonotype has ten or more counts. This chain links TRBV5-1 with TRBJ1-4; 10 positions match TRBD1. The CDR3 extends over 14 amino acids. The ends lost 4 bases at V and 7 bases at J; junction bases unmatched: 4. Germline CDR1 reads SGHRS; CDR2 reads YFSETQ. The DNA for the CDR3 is TGCGCCAGCAGCCAGGGACAGGGGACTGAAAAACTGTTTTTT. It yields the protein CASSQGQGTEKLFF.

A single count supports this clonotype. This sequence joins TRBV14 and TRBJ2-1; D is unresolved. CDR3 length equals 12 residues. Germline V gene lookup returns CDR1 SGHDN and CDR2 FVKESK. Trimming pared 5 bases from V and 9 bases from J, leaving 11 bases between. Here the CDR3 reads CASSEGRIEQFF. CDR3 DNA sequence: TGTGCCAGCAGCGAAGGACGGATTGAGCAGTTCTTC.

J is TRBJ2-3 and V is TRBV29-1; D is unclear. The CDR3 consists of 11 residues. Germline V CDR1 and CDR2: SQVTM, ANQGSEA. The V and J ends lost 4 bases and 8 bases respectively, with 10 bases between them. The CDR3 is CSVGPTGTQYF. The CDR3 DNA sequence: TGCAGCGTTGGCCCGACGGGTACGCAGTATTTT.

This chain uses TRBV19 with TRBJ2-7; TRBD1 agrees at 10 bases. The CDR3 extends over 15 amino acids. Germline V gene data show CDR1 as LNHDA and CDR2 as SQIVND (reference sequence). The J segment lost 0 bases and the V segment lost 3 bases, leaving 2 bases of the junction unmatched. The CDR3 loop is CASSIGTGVSYEQYF. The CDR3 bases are TGTGCCAGTAGTATTGGGACAGGGGTCTCCTACGAGCAGTACTTC.